This TCR beta chain was found in a study of T cell responses to AZD1222 COVID-19 vaccine. Comment on this clone: Its antigen remains unknown.

General study points: White British ancestry dominated among donors, who included more females, and clonal diversity was possibly underestimated.

The table came from immunoSEQ multiplex PCR; TCRdb's copy has only in-frame clones and leaves some out. This table has roughly 100,000 clones, about 88% appearing once. V was clipped by 5 bases and J by 7 bases; unmatched bases: 11. Germline CDR1 and CDR2: SGHVS and FQNEAQ. The CDR3 consists of 16 residues. Sequenced material: peripheral blood, taken on day 0 of AZD1222 vaccination. The chain links TRBV7-8 to TRBJ1-2; 12 positions match TRBD1. This TCR was sampled from an adult in good health. CDR3 residues: CASSPGDRGPGGGYTF. The DNA of the CDR3 is TGTGCCAGCAGCCCCGGGGACAGGGGGCCGGGGGGTGGCTACACCTTC.